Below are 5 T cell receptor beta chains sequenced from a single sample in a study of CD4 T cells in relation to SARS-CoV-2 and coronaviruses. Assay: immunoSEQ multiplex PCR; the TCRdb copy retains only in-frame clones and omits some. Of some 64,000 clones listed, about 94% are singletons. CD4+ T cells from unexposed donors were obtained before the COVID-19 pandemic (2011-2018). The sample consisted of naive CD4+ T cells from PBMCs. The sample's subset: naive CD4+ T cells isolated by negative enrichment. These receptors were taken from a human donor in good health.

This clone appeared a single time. The CDR3 is CASSLLRGAGDVTEAFF. The CDR3 DNA is TGTGCCAGCAGTTTATTGAGGGGGGCAGGGGACGTCACTGAAGCTTTCTTT. V gene TRBV27 combines with J gene TRBJ1-1, with D tentatively TRBD1 (6 bases). This CDR3 is built from 17 residues. V was trimmed by 1 base and J by 4 bases, leaving 19 bases between them. CDR1 and CDR2 (germline): MNHEY, SMNVEV (reference sequence).

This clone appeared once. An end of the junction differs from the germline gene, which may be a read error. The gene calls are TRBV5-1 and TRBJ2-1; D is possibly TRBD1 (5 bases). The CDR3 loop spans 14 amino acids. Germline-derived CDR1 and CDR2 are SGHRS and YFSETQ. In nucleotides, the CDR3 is TGCGCCAGCAGCTTGGCCCAGGGCTACGATGAGCAGTTCTTC. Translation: CASSLAQGYDEQFF.

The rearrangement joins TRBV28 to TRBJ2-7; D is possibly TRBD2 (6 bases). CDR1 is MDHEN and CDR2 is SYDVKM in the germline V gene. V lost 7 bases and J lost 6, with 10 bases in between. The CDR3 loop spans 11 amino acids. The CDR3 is CASKSGGEQYF. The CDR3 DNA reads TGTGCCAGCAAATCCGGGGGCGAGCAGTACTTC.

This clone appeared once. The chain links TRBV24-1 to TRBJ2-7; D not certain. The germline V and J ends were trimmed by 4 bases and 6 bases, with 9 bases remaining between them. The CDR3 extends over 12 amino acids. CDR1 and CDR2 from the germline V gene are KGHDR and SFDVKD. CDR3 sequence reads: CATSDPPGEQYF. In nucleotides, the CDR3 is TGTGCCACCAGTGACCCACCTGGCGAGCAGTACTTC.

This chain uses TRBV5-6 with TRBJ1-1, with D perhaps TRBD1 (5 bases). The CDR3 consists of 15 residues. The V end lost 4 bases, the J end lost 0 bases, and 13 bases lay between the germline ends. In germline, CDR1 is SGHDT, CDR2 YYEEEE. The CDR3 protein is CASSPVGRVNTEAFF. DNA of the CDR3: TGTGCCAGCAGCCCGGTGGGACGGGTGAACACTGAAGCTTTCTTT.